This TCR beta chain originates from a study of technical replicates of blood from several donors. Sequenced by immunoSEQ multiplex PCR; TCRdb stores in-frame clones only, minus some. The sample has under 75,000 clones; more than 85% are singletons. This sequence originates from a human donor in good health. Some clones in this sample may be carry-over from other donors' samples. Sequenced sample: PBMCs.

CDR3 sequence (DNA): TGTGCCGTGCCCGGGGGGTCGTCCTACGAGCAGTACTTC. As protein: CAVPGGSSYEQYF. The V call is TRBV2, the J call TRBJ2-7; 7 bases agree with TRBD2. Trimming removed 11 bases from V and 1 base from J; junction bases left unmatched: 8. Looked up from germline, CDR1 is SNHLY and CDR2 is FYNNEI. The CDR3 runs to 13 residues.